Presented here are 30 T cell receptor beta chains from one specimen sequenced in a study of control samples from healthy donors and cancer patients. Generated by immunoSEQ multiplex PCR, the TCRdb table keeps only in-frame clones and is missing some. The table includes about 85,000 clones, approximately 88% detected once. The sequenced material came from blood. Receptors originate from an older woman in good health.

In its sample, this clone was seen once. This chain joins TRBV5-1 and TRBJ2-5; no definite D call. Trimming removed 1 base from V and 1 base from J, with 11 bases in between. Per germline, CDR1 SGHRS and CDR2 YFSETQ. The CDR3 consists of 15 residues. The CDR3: CASSLLGGFQETQYF. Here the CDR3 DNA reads TGCGCCAGCAGCTTGCTGGGCGGCTTCCAAGAGACCCAGTACTTC.

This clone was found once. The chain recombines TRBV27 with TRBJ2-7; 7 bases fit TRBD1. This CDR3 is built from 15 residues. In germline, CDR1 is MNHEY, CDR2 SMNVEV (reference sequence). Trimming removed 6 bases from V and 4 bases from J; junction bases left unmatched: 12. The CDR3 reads CASSHATGVTYEQYF. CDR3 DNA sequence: TGTGCCAGCAGCCACGCAACAGGGGTGACATACGAGCAGTACTTC.

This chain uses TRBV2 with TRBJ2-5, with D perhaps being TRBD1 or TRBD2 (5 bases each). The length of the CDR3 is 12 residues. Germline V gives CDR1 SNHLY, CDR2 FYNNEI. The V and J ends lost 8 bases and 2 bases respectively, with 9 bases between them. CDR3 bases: TGTGCCAGCCGGGACCAACAAGAGACCCAGTACTTC. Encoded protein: CASRDQQETQYF.

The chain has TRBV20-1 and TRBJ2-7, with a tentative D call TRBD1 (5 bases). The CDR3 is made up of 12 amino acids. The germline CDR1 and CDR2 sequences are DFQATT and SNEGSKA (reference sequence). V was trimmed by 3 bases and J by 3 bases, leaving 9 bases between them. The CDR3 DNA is TGCAGTGCTAGTTCCAGGGACTACGAGCAGTACTTC. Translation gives CSASSRDYEQYF.

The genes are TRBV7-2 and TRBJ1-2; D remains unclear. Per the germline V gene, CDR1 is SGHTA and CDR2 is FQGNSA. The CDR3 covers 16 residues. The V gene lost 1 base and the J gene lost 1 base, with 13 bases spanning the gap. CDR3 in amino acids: CASSLGILGRNYGYTF. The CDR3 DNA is TGTGCCAGCAGCTTAGGGATCTTGGGCCGTAACTATGGCTACACCTTC. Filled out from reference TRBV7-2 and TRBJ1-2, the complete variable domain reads GAGVSQSPSNKVTEKGKDVELRCDPISGHTALYWYRQSLGQGLEFLIYFQGNSAPDKSGLPSDRFSAERTGGSVSTLTIQRTQQEDSAVYLCASSLGILGRNYGYTFGSGTRLTVV.

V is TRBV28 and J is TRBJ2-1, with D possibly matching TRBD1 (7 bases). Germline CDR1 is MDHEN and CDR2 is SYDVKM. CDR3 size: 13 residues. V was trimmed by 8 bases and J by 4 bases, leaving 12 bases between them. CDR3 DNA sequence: TGTGCCAGCGGAGGGGGCAGTTACAATGAGCAGTTCTTC. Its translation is CASGGGSYNEQFF. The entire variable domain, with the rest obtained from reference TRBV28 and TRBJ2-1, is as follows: DVKVTQSSRYLVKRTGEKVFLECVQDMDHENMFWYRQDPGLGLRLIYFSYDVKMKEKGDIPEGYSVSREKKERFSLILESASTNQTSMYLCASGGGSYNEQFFGPGTRLTVL.

The CDR3 loop reads CASSQDIGGRQPQHF. The CDR3 bases are TGTGCCAGCAGCCAAGATATAGGGGGTCGGCAGCCCCAGCATTTT. V usage is TRBV3-1 (or the pseudogene TRBV3-2) and J usage is TRBJ1-5; D might be TRBD1 (6 bases). Trimming shortened V by 0 bases and J by 7 bases, and 13 bases separated the two germline ends. The CDR3 consists of 15 residues. Germline values: CDR1 LGHDT, CDR2 YNNKEL (reference sequence).

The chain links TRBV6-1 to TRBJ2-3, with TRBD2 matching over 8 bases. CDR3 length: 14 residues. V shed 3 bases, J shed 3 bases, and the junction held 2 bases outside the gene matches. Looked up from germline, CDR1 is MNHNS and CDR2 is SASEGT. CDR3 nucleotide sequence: TGTGCCAGCAGTGATATAGCGGGGACAGATACGCAGTATTTT. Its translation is CASSDIAGTDTQYF.

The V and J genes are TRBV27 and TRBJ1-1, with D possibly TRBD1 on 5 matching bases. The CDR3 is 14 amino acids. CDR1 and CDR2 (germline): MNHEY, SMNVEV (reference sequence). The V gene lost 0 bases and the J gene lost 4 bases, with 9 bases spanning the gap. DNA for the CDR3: TGTGCCAGCAGTTTATCCGCCGGGACCACTGAAGCTTTCTTT. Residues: CASSLSAGTTEAFF.

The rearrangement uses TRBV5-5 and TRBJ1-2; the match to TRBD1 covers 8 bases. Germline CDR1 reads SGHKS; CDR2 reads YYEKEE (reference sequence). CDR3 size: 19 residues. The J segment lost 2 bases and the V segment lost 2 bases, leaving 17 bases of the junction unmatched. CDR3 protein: CASSFPDRVTLTGNYGYTF. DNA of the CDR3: TGTGCCAGCAGCTTTCCGGACAGGGTGACCTTGACTGGGAACTATGGCTACACCTTC.

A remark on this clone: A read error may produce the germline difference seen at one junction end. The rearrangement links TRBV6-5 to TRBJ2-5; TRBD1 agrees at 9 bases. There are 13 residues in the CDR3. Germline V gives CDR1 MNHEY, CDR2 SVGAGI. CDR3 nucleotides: TGTGCCAGCAGACTACAGGGGGCCGAGATCCAGTACTTC. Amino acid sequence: CASRLQGAEIQYF.

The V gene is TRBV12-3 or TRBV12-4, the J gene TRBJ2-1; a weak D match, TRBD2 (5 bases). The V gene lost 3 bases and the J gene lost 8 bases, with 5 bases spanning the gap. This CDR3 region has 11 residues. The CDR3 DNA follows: TGTGCCAGCAGTTTGGGAGATGAGCAGTTCTTC. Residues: CASSLGDEQFF.

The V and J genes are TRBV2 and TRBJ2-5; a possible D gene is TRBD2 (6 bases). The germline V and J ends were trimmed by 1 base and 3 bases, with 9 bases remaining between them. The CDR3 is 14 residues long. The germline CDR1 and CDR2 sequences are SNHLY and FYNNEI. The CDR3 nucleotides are TGTGCCAGCAGTGAAGGTAGCGGAAAAGAGACCCAGTACTTC. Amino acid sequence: CASSEGSGKETQYF. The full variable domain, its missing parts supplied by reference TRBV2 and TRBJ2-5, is EPEVTQTPSHQVTQMGQEVILRCVPISNHLYFYWYRQILGQKVEFLVSFYNNEISEKSEIFDDQFSVERPDGSNFTLKIRSTKLEDSAMYFCASSEGSGKETQYFGPGTRLLVL.

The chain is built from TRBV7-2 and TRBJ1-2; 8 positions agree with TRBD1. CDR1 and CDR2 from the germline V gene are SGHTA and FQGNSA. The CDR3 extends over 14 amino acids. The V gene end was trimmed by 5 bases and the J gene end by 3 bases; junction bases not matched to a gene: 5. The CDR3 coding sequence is TGTGCCAGCAGCGAAAACAGGGGGGACTATGGCTACACCTTC. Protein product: CASSENRGDYGYTF.

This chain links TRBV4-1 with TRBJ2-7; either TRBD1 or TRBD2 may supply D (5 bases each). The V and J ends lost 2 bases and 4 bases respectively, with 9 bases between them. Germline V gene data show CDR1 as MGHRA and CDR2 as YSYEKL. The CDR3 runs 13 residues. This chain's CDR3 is CASSQWDGYEQYF. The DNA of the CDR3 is TGCGCCAGCAGCCAATGGGACGGATACGAGCAGTACTTC.

The DNA of the CDR3 is TGTGCCAGCAGTAAACAGGGTAACGTCTACAATGAGCAGTTCTTC. This encodes CASSKQGNVYNEQFF. The chain links TRBV6-4 to TRBJ2-1, with D maybe TRBD1 (6 bases). This CDR3 has 15 residues. V was trimmed by 5 bases and J by 3 bases, leaving 14 bases between them. CDR1 and CDR2 from the germline V gene are MRHNA and SNTAGT.

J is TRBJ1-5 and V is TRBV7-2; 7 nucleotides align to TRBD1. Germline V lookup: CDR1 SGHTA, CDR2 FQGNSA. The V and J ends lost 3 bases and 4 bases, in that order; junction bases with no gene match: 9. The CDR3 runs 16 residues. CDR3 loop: CASSLAGTAINQPQHF. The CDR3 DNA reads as TGTGCCAGCAGCTTGGCGGGGACAGCCATTAATCAGCCCCAGCATTTT.

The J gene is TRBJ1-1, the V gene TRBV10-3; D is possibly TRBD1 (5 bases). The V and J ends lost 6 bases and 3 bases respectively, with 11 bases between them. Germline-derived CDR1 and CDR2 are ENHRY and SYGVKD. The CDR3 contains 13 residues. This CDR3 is CAIRDDSYTEAFF. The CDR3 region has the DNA TGTGCCATCAGGGACGACAGTTACACTGAAGCTTTCTTT.

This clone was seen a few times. CDR3 in amino acids: CASSFWTGVNRWEQFF. DNA for the CDR3: TGTGCCAGCAGCTTTTGGACAGGGGTAAACAGGTGGGAGCAGTTCTTC. V gene TRBV5-6 combines with J gene TRBJ2-1; TRBD1 matches 9 bases. This CDR3 spans 16 amino acids. From germline, CDR1 is SGHDT and CDR2 YYEEEE. V was pared by 2 bases and J by 10 bases, with 13 bases of the junction left unmatched.

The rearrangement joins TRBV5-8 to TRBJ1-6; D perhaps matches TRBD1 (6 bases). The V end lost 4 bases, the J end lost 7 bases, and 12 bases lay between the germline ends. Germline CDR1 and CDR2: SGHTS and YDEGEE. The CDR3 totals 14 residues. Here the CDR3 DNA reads TGTGCCAGCAGCATCACAGGGTACAATTCACCCCTCCACTTT. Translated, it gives CASSITGYNSPLHF.

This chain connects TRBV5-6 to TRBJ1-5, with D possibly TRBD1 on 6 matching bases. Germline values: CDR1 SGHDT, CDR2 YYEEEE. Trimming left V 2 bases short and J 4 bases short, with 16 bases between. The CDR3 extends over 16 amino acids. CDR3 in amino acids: CASSLGGQGLNQPQHF. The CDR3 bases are TGTGCCAGCAGCTTAGGGGGTCAGGGCCTTAATCAGCCCCAGCATTTT.

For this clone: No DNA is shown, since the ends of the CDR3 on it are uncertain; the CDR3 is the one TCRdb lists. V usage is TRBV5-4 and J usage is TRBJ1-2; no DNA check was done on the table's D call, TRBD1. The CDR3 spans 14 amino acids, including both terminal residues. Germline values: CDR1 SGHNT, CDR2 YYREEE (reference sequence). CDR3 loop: CASSLAVGTGATWF.

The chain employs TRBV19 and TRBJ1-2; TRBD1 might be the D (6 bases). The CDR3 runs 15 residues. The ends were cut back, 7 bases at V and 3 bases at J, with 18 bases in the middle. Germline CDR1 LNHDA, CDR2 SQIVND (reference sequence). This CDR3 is CASTAPRGFDYGYTF. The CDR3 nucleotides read TGTGCCAGTACCGCACCCAGGGGTTTTGACTATGGCTACACCTTC. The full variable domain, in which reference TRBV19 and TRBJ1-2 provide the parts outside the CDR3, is DGGITQSPKYLFRKEGQNVTLSCEQNLNHDAMYWYRQDPGQGLRLIYYSQIVNDFQKGDIAEGYSVSREKKESFPLTVTSAQKNPTAFYLCASTAPRGFDYGYTFGSGTRLTVV.

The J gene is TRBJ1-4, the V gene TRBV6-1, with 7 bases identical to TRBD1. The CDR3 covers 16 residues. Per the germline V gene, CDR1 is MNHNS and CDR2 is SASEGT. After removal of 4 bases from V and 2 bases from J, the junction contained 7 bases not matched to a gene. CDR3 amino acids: CASSGQGPITNEKLFF. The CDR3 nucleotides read TGTGCCAGCAGTGGACAGGGTCCGATCACTAATGAAAAACTGTTTTTT.

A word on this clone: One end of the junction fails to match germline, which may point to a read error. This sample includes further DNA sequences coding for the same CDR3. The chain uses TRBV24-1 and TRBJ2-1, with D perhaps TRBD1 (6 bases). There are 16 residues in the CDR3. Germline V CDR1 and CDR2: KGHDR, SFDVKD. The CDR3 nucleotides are TGTGCCACCAGTGATTCTACTCCTGGGCAGGGGAATGAACAGTTCTTC. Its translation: CATSDSTPGQGNEQFF.

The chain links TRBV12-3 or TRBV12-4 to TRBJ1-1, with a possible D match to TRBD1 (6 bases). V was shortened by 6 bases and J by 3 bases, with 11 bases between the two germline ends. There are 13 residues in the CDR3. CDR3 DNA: TGTGCCAGCAGCCCAACAGGGTACACTGAAGCTTTCTTT. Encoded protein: CASSPTGYTEAFF.

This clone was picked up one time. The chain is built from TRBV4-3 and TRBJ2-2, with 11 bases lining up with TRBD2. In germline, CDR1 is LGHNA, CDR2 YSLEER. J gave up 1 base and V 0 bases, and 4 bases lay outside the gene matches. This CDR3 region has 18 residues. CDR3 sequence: CASSQELAGDLNTGELFF. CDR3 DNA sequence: TGCGCCAGCAGCCAAGAACTAGCGGGGGACTTGAACACCGGGGAGCTGTTTTTT.

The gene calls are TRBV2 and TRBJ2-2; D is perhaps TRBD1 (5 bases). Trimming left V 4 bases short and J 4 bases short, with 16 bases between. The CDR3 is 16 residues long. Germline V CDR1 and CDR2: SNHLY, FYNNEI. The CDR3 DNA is TGTGCCAGCAGTGTCCGCAACAGGCGCGGCACCGGGGAGCTGTTTTTT. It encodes CASSVRNRRGTGELFF.

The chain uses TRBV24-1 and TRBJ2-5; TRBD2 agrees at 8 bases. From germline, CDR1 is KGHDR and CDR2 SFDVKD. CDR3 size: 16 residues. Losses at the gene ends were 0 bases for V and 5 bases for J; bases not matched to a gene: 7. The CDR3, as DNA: TGTGCCACCAGTGATTTGGGCCGGGGGGGGCAGGAGACCCAGTACTTC. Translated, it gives CATSDLGRGGQETQYF.

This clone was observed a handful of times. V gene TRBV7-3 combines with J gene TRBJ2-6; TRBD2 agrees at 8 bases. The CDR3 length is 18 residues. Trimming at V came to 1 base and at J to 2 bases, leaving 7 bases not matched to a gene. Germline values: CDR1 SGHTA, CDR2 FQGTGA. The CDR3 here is CASSLISGEGTGANVLTF. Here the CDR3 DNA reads TGTGCCAGCAGCTTAATTAGCGGGGAGGGGACTGGGGCCAACGTCCTGACTTTC.